The rows below give T cell receptor beta chains drawn from one sample of a study of spatial heterogeneity in lung cancer. TCRdb ran MiXCR on the 5' RACE reads and lists one entry per CDR3 protein. Among approximately 29,000 distinct CDR3 sequences listed, roughly 8% were seen once. The source was PBMCs, collected at surgery. All receptors come from a female donor with early-stage non-small cell lung cancer. Both conserved end residues are part of each CDR3.

V: TRBV24-1; CDR3: CATSDGTGGVDGYTF
V: TRBV12-3/TRBV12-4; CDR3: CASSRGIEQFF
V: TRBV5-1; CDR3: CASRWAGGDFTDTQYF
V: TRBV3-1; CDR3: CASSQGNRLMETQYF
V: TRBV7-7; CDR3: CASSNTSRDSYNEQFF
V: TRBV9; CDR3: CASSVGIVGELFF
V: TRBV4-2; CDR3: CASSPNRESRTDTQYF
V: TRBV7-3; CDR3: CASSPPTGYSYEQYF
V: TRBV18; CDR3: CASSHGQGATSNQPQHF
V: TRBV12-3/TRBV12-4; CDR3: CASSFTAETQYF
V: TRBV19; CDR3: CASSMGQVYNEQFF
V: TRBV12-3/TRBV12-4; CDR3: CASSLAGQGSNEQFF
V: TRBV24-1; CDR3: CATTLGLSYNEQFF
V: TRBV9; CDR3: CASSTSLGTYEQYF
V: TRBV5-1; CDR3: CASSLMGVAGARTEAFF
V: TRBV6-2/TRBV6-3; CDR3: CASGEAGQPQHF
V: TRBV29-1; CDR3: CSVGRGQDTEAFF
V: TRBV12-3/TRBV12-4; CDR3: CASSPQVNYGYTF